These 16 T cell receptor beta chains were sequenced from one sample in a study of PD-1 blockade in classical Hodgkin lymphoma. Assay used: immunoSEQ multiplex PCR; TCRdb lists only in-frame clones, some missing. The sample holds about 47,000 clones, 85% to 90% seen once. As to time point: cycle 4 day 1 (C4D1), after less than 7 weeks of nivolumab. All patients experienced relapse after autologous stem cell transplantation, and brentuximab vedotin exposure was variable. The source material was peripheral blood mononuclear cells (PBMCs), sampled before the fourth cycle of nivolumab. Every receptor here comes from a human donor with classical Hodgkin lymphoma.

This rearrangement joins TRBV7-9 to TRBJ2-1; D not resolved. The CDR3 runs 12 residues. V was clipped by 0 bases and J by 10 bases, with 7 bases between them. Per germline, CDR1 SEHNR and CDR2 FQNEAQ (reference sequence). In nucleotides, the CDR3 is TGTGCCAGCAGCTTAGCGGGATGGGAGCAGTTCTTC. Translated: CASSLAGWEQFF.

This chain uses TRBV27 with TRBJ2-5; 8 nucleotides align to TRBD1. Judging by the DNA end, TRBJ2-7 fits better; the J call may be wrong. Germline CDR1 and CDR2: MNHEY and SMNVEV (reference sequence). This CDR3 comprises 14 residues. This CDR3 reads CASSYRTGRYEQYF. CDR3 DNA: TGTGCCAGCAGTTACAGGACAGGGAGGTACGAGCAGTACTTC.

There are a few counts of this clone. This sequence joins TRBV28 and TRBJ1-5; tentative D call: TRBD1 (6 bases). Germline assignment: CDR1 MDHEN and CDR2 SYDVKM. The CDR3 sequence is 14 residues long. The V and J ends lost 3 bases and 5 bases respectively, with 11 bases between them. The CDR3 is CASSLGAMDQPQHF. CDR3 bases: TGTGCCAGCAGTTTGGGGGCGATGGATCAGCCCCAGCATTTT. Complete variable domain (other parts from reference TRBV28 and TRBJ1-5): DVKVTQSSRYLVKRTGEKVFLECVQDMDHENMFWYRQDPGLGLRLIYFSYDVKMKEKGDIPEGYSVSREKKERFSLILESASTNQTSMYLCASSLGAMDQPQHFGDGTRLSIL.

The rearrangement links TRBV27 to TRBJ2-7, with 11 bases matching TRBD2. The germline CDR1 and CDR2 sequences are MNHEY and SMNVEV (reference sequence). The CDR3 runs 15 residues. J was trimmed by 3 bases and V by 5 bases; bases with no gene match: 6. In DNA form, the CDR3 reads TGTGCCAGCAGTGACGGACTAGCGGGTATCTACGAGCAGTACTTC. Protein: CASSDGLAGIYEQYF.

The chain uses TRBV1 and TRBJ2-7. TRBV1 is reported as a pseudogene. The CDR3 is 18 residues long. The CDR3 loop reads CTSSQGEELFRDLPEQYF. CDR3 nucleotides: TGCACCAGCAGCCAAGGAGAGGAGTTGTTTAGGGATCTCCCTGAGCAGTACTTC.

J is TRBJ2-7 and V is TRBV29-1, with 10 bases aligning to TRBD1. CDR1 SQVTM and CDR2 ANQGSEA come from the germline V gene. The CDR3 consists of 16 residues. The V segment lost 1 base and the J segment 6 bases; nucleotides outside the gene matches: 12. The CDR3 loop is CSVEALGQGESAEQYF. The CDR3 DNA reads as TGCAGCGTTGAAGCTCTTGGACAGGGGGAATCGGCCGAGCAGTACTTC.

The J gene is TRBJ2-7, the V gene TRBV5-1; D possibly corresponds to TRBD1 (5 bases). V was pared by 0 bases and J by 3 bases, with 13 bases between. The germline CDR1 and CDR2 sequences are SGHRS and YFSETQ. The CDR3 sequence is 15 residues long. The CDR3 nucleotides read TGCGCCAGCAGCTTGGAGGCAGGGATATACTACGAGCAGTACTTC. Translation gives CASSLEAGIYYEQYF.

CDR3 sequence (DNA): TGCGCCAGCAGCTCAAAAACAGGGGGAGCTTTCTTT. Translated: CASSSKTGGAFF. The genes are TRBV5-1 and TRBJ1-1, with 8 bases matching TRBD1. Looked up from germline, CDR1 is SGHRS and CDR2 is YFSETQ. The CDR3 is 12 amino acids. Unmatched junction bases numbered 5, after V lost 3 bases and J lost 10 bases.

This clone has only a few counts. The gene calls are TRBV12-5 and TRBJ2-7; D uncertain. The V end lost 6 bases, the J end lost 2 bases, and 5 bases lay between the germline ends. Germline lookup yields CDR1 LGHNT and CDR2 FRNRAP. The CDR3 is 11 amino acids. CDR3 loop: CASGSTYEQYF. The DNA of the CDR3 is TGTGCTAGTGGCTCAACCTACGAGCAGTACTTC.

The V gene is TRBV7-2, the J gene TRBJ1-4; 8 bases line up with TRBD1. The germline V gene encodes CDR1 SGHTA and CDR2 FQGNSA. The CDR3 length is 17 residues. V dropped 2 bases and J dropped 8; count of bases not matched to a gene: 13. The DNA of the CDR3 is TGTGCCAGCAGCTTACCAGGGGGCGTCTTAATAGGCGAAAAACTGTTTTTT. This translates into CASSLPGGVLIGEKLFF.

The chain uses TRBV10-1 and TRBJ2-2; D gene unclear. The CDR3 spans 11 residues. The V and J ends lost 5 bases and 7 bases respectively, with 5 bases between them. From germline, CDR1 is WNHNN and CDR2 SYGVQD (reference sequence). CDR3 sequence reads: CASSHSGELFF. The DNA for the CDR3 is TGCGCCAGCAGTCATAGCGGGGAGCTGTTTTTT.

The chain couples TRBV27 to TRBJ2-7; TRBD1 matches 9 bases. After removal of 6 bases from V and 0 bases from J, the junction contained 6 bases not matched to a gene. Germline V CDR1 and CDR2: MNHEY, SMNVEV (reference sequence). The CDR3 consists of 15 residues. The CDR3 nucleotides are TGTGCCAGCAGACAAACAGGGGGCTTCTCCTACGAGCAGTACTTC. This gives the protein CASRQTGGFSYEQYF.

The CDR3 region is CASSPSTIYEQYF. The CDR3 nucleotides are TGTGCCAGCAGCCCTTCGACTATCTACGAGCAGTACTTC. The chain combines TRBV6-1 with TRBJ2-7, with a possible D match to TRBD2 (5 bases). Trimming shortened V by 6 bases and J by 3 bases, and 12 bases separated the two germline ends. The CDR3 is 13 residues long. Germline values: CDR1 MNHNS, CDR2 SASEGT.

The chain has TRBV30 and TRBJ2-1; D is uncertain. The germline V and J ends were trimmed by 5 bases and 0 bases, with 14 bases remaining between them. The V gene's germline CDR1 is GTSNPN and CDR2 SVGIG (reference sequence). The CDR3 consists of 15 residues. CDR3 in amino acids: CAWLGLRDSYNEQFF. CDR3 DNA: TGTGCCTGGTTGGGCCTCCGCGACTCCTACAATGAGCAGTTCTTC.

This clone was seen only once. The V call is TRBV18, the J call TRBJ1-1; D is undetermined. The CDR3 runs to 15 residues. V lost 0 bases and J lost 1, with 9 bases in between. Germline CDR1 and CDR2: KGHSH and LQKENI. The CDR3 protein is CASSPPAAGNTEAFF. The DNA for the CDR3 is TGTGCCAGCTCACCACCGGCAGCAGGGAACACTGAAGCTTTCTTT.

This clone was found once. The chain has TRBV6-5 and TRBJ1-2; D call uncertain. This CDR3 spans 13 amino acids. Germline CDR1 and CDR2: MNHEY and SVGAGI. Between the trimmed V and J ends, which lost 2 bases and 13 bases, there was a span of 17 bases. The DNA for the CDR3 is TGTGCCAGCAGTTACCTTGAAACAGATTCAGCCACCTTC. Translating gives CASSYLETDSATF.